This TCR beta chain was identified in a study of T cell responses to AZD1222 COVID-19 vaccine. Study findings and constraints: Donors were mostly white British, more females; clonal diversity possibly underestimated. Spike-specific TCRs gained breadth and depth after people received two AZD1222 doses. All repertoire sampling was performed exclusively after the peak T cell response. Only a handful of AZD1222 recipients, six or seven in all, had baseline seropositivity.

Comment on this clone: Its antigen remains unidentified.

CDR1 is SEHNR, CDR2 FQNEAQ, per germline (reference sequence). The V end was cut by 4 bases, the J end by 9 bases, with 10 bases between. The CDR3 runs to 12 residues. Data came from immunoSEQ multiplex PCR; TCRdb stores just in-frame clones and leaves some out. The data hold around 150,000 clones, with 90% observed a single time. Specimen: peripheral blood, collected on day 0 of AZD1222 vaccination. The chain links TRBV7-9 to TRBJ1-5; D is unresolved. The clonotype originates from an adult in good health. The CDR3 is CASSSVGGPQHF. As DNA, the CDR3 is TGTGCCAGCAGCTCAGTGGGAGGGCCCCAGCATTTT.